This note documents a single T cell receptor (beta chain) sequence. Its antigen is still unknown. The sample belongs to a study of cytomegalovirus exposure and HLA in healthy donors. Regarding the study as a whole: A later analysis reportedly found fewer N-insertions in an Asian-associated ancestry cluster than the roughly 670-donor mean.

Both 60 Vbeta primers and 13 Jbeta primers went into the PCR. The assay was immunoSEQ multiplex PCR, and TCRdb's table has in-frame clones only and misses some. Counted here are approximately 150,000 clones, 80% to 85% occurring once; the ten biggest clones make up roughly 1.9%. The V and J ends lost 4 bases and 5 bases, in that order; junction bases with no gene match: 7. The CDR3 is 15 amino acids. Germline CDR1 SGDLS, CDR2 YYNGEE. The sequence was obtained from a human donor in good health. This sequence joins TRBV9 and TRBJ2-7, with TRBD1 identical over 12 bases. What was sequenced was PBMCs. In nucleotides, the CDR3 is TGTGCCAGCAGCATTTCCGGGACAGGGGGCGACGAGCAGTACTTC. Translation gives CASSISGTGGDEQYF.